This TCR beta chain was captured by sequencing in a study of graft-versus-host responses after intestinal transplantation. Study conclusions and caveats: Researchers found peak circulating GvH clone levels linked to early post-transplant HvG declines.

This clone is categorized as medium-sized. This table comes from immunoSEQ multiplex PCR, and its TCRdb copy is limited to in-frame clones, with some not included. The sample carries some 14,000 clones, 35% recorded once. Responders labeled with CFSE (around 200,000) were plated with around 200,000 irradiated, violet-dye-labeled stimulators. Researchers sorted proliferating CFSE-low CD3+CD4+ and CD3+CD8+ responders once the reaction had finished. The CDR3 runs 16 residues. In germline, CDR1 is LNHNV, CDR2 YYDKDF (reference sequence). Trimming took 0 bases from V and 5 from J; bases not matched to a gene: 8.

The starting material was alloreactive CD8+ T cells from a mixed lymphocyte reaction culture, obtained before intestinal transplant. Sample subset: CFSE-low proliferating T cells sorted from roughly 6-day pre-transplant mixed lymphocyte reaction (GvH or HvG direction). This sequence was found in a human patient who received an intestinal transplant. The genes are TRBV15 and TRBJ2-7; 9 positions agree with TRBD1. The CDR3 loop is CATSRDLGTGRHEQYF. The CDR3 coding sequence is TGTGCCACCAGCAGAGATCTCGGGACAGGGAGGCACGAGCAGTACTTC.